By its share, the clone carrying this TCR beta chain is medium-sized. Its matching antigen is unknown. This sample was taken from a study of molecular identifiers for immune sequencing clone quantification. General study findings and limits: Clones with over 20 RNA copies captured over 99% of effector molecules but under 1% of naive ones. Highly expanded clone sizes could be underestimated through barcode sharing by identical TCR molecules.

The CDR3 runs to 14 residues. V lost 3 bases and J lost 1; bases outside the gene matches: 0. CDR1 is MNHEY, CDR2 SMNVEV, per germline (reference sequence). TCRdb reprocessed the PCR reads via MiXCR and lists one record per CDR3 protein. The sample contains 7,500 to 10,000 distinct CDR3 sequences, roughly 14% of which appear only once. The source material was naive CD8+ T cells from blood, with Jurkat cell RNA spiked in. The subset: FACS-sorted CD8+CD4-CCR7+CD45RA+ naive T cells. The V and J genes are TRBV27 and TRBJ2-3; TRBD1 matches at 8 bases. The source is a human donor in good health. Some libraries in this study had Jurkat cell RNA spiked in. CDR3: CASSLGQGTDTQYF. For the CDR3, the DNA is TGTGCCAGCAGTTTGGGACAGGGCACAGATACGCAGTATTTT.